This T cell receptor beta chain was captured in a study of blood T cell repertoires in COVID-19. In the 2 weeks before study entry, exposed participants met a COVID-19 case, which was PCR-confirmed or clinician-diagnosed. The germline V gene has CDR1 MDHEN and CDR2 SYDVKM. The length of the CDR3 is 12 residues. Trimming at V came to 6 bases and at J to 7 bases, leaving 5 bases not matched to a gene. Sequencing was performed with immunoSEQ multiplex PCR; in TCRdb, only in-frame clones are kept and a portion is missing. The sample consists of a few hundred thousand clones, 88% of them appearing once. The sequencing input was PBMCs or T cells enriched from blood (not recorded which). The chain carries TRBV28 and TRBJ1-2; 7 nucleotides agree with TRBD1. The origin of this receptor is a woman in her thirties or forties who had been exposed to COVID-19. CDR3 region: CASRWGTVGYTF. The CDR3, as DNA: TGTGCCAGCAGATGGGGGACAGTTGGCTACACCTTC.